These T cell receptor beta chains were read from a single sample in a study of blood T cell repertoires in COVID-19. The protocol was immunoSEQ multiplex PCR, while the TCRdb copy is restricted to in-frame clones and leaves out a portion. The sample carries about 120,000 clones, 60% to 85% recorded once. Sequencing was performed on peripheral blood. These receptors all stem from a man in his sixties or seventies with acute or convalescent COVID-19. CDR3s include the opening cysteine and the closing phenylalanine or tryptophan. D genes are given only for firm matches. Clone size appears in some rows only: once, few, many, or a class for an expanded clone.

j_gene,d_gene,v_gene,abundance,CDR3aa,CDR3nt
TRBJ1-2,.,TRBV5-6,few,CASSFGVGGYTF,TGTGCCAGCAGCTTCGGGGTGGGTGGCTACACCTTC
TRBJ2-2,TRBD1,TRBV4-2,.,CASSQKRGTGNTGELFF,TGTGCCAGCAGCCAAAAGAGGGGGACAGGGAACACCGGGGAGCTGTTTTTT
TRBJ2-1,TRBD2,TRBV14,once,CASSQASGGYNEQFF,TGTGCCAGCAGCCAAGCTAGCGGGGGCTACAATGAGCAGTTCTTC
TRBJ1-2,TRBD1,TRBV7-9,.,CASSHRGDRGLGNYGYTF,TGTGCCAGCAGCCATAGGGGGGACAGGGGGCTTGGTAACTATGGCTACACCTTC
TRBJ1-5,TRBD1,TRBV19,.,CASRLRTGPGNQPQHF,TGTGCCAGTAGACTAAGGACAGGCCCGGGGAATCAGCCCCAGCATTTT
TRBJ2-1,TRBD2,TRBV6-5,.,CASRGGDSYNEQFF,TGTGCCAGCAGGGGGGGGGACTCCTACAATGAGCAGTTCTTC
TRBJ1-1,TRBD1,TRBV19,.,CASSIGTGWNTEAFF,TGTGCCAGTAGTATCGGGACAGGGTGGAACACTGAAGCTTTCTTT
TRBJ2-1,.,TRBV27,.,CASSLEGHRVVYYNEQFF,TGTGCCAGCAGTTTAGAGGGACATCGTGTCGTGTACTACAATGAGCAGTTCTTC
TRBJ1-4,.,TRBV9,.,CASSVGGRNEKLFF,TGTGCCAGCAGCGTAGGGGGCAGAAATGAAAAACTGTTTTTT
TRBJ1-5,TRBD1,TRBV29-1,.,CSAGGGGQPQHF,TGCAGCGCTGGAGGGGGCGGACAGCCCCAGCATTTT
TRBJ1-4,.,TRBV25-1,.,CASSGRRGTTNEKLFF,TGTGCCAGCAGTGGTAGGAGAGGAACAACTAATGAAAAACTGTTTTTT
TRBJ2-3,.,TRBV11-3,.,CASSPGDTSTDTQYF,TGTGCCAGCAGCCCAGGTGACACTAGCACAGATACGCAGTATTTT
TRBJ1-2,.,TRBV6-5,.,CASSRDLTGSYGYTF,TGTGCCAGCAGTAGAGATTTAACAGGATCCTATGGCTACACCTTC
TRBJ2-1,.,TRBV19,.,CASGDSYNEQFF,TGTGCCAGTGGAGACTCTTACAATGAGCAGTTCTTC
TRBJ2-7,.,TRBV11-3,.,CASSLSGQSREQYF,TGTGCCAGCAGCCTATCAGGCCAATCACGGGAGCAGTACTTC
TRBJ1-4,TRBD1,TRBV15,.,CATSRDTGGVEKLFF,TGTGCCACCAGCAGAGATACAGGGGGGGTAGAAAAACTGTTTTTT
TRBJ1-5,TRBD1,TRBV7-3,.,CASSPDREQPQHF,TGTGCCAGCAGCCCGGACAGGGAACAGCCCCAGCATTTT
TRBJ1-3,.,TRBV9,.,CASSVAVPLSGNTIYF,TGTGCCAGCAGCGTAGCCGTCCCTCTATCTGGAAACACCATATATTTT
TRBJ2-5,.,TRBV24-1,.,CATGTGSRETQYF,TGTGCCACCGGGACCGGGAGCCGAGAGACCCAGTACTTC
TRBJ2-1,TRBD2,TRBV2,.,CASSDVAGGHNEQFF,TGTGCCAGCAGTGATGTTGCGGGAGGACACAATGAGCAGTTCTTC
TRBJ2-2,TRBD2,TRBV15,.,CATSRAGGRGTGELFF,TGTGCCACCAGCAGAGCGGGCGGGAGGGGCACCGGGGAGCTGTTTTTT
TRBJ1-2,.,TRBV3-1/TRBV3-2,once,CASSQDLFGGSGKQLSRYGYTF,TGTGCCAGCAGCCAAGATCTCTTCGGTGGGTCAGGGAAACAACTATCGAGATATGGCTACACCTTC
TRBJ2-7,TRBD1,TRBV28,.,CASSFSTGQGPYEQYF,TGTGCCAGCAGTTTTTCCACAGGACAGGGCCCGTACGAGCAGTACTTC
TRBJ1-6,.,TRBV28,.,CASSPGQSYNSPLHF,TGTGCCAGCAGCCCTGGGCAGAGCTATAATTCACCCCTCCACTTT
TRBJ2-7,TRBD2,TRBV2,.,CASSSSGGLYEQYF,TGTGCCAGCAGTTCTAGCGGGGGACTCTACGAGCAGTACTTC
TRBJ2-2,.,TRBV6-5,.,CASRRTSTGELFF,TGTGCCAGCAGACGTACTAGCACCGGGGAGCTGTTTTTT
TRBJ2-1,.,TRBV7-9,.,CASSPQTSSNEQFF,TGTGCCAGCAGCCCGCAGACTAGTAGCAATGAGCAGTTCTTC
TRBJ2-7,TRBD2,TRBV28,.,CASSFSIGTTLKNSYEQYF,TGTGCCAGCAGTTTTTCGATCGGGACTACCCTTAAAAACTCCTACGAGCAGTACTTC
TRBJ1-3,.,TRBV9,.,CASSVLGASSGNTIYF,TGTGCCAGCAGCGTTTTAGGGGCCAGCTCTGGAAACACCATATATTTT
TRBJ1-3,.,TRBV7-2,few,CASSPSANGNTIYF,TGTGCCAGCAGCCCAAGTGCGAACGGAAACACCATATATTTT
TRBJ1-2,TRBD1,TRBV15,.,CATSRDRESGYTF,TGTGCCACCAGCAGGGACAGGGAGAGCGGCTACACCTTC